This is a list of T cell receptor beta chains from one sample in a study of T cells expressing NK-cell markers. TCRdb re-called the 5' RACE reads, yielding one record per CDR3 amino acid sequence without DNA. The sample has about 380,000 distinct CDR3 sequences, and its top ten clones hold 4% to 6.5%. Sequenced sample: blood T cells: a sorted CD56 or NKG2C T cell subset, CD4+ or CD8+ T cells, or bulk PBMC T cells (not recorded which). These receptors were obtained from a man aged 18-69 years in good health. Both conserved end residues are part of each CDR3.

V	J	CDR3
TRBV7-6	TRBJ2-1	CASSLVLGGGRNEQFF
TRBV27	TRBJ2-2	CASSLLSGELFF
TRBV3-1	TRBJ2-7	CASSQAYEQYF
TRBV20-1	TRBJ1-6	CSARGQGIYASPLHF
TRBV3-1	TRBJ1-2	CASSQRTGADTF
TRBV12-3/TRBV12-4	TRBJ1-3	CASSDRGNGNTIYF
TRBV3-1	TRBJ1-6	CASRHGTFSYNSPLHF
TRBV6-1	TRBJ1-5	CASRRKGNEGQPQHF
TRBV3-1	TRBJ2-7	CASSQKPTTGTGNEQYF
TRBV5-4	TRBJ2-5	CASSYSGTGDYGETQYF
TRBV3-1	TRBJ2-1	CASSQQGGLLFNEQFF
TRBV12-3/TRBV12-4	TRBJ1-5	CASSIGQYQPQHF
TRBV11-2	TRBJ2-2	CASSPTAGGPFSRNTGELFF
TRBV28	TRBJ2-2	CASRKGGAGTGELFF
TRBV3-1	TRBJ2-1	CASSLGQASYNEQFF
TRBV13	TRBJ1-2	CASSDRISYGYTF
TRBV20-1	TRBJ2-7	CSARDRADLRVQYF
TRBV7-9	TRBJ1-5	CASSFEGSGNQPQHF
TRBV19	TRBJ2-1	CASGPYTYEQFF
TRBV29-1	TRBJ2-3	CSVQMWGNTDTQYF
TRBV6-1	TRBJ1-5	CASNPAAGSNQPQHF
TRBV20-1	TRBJ2-4	CSARPPGGVNIQYF
TRBV7-9	TRBJ1-1	CASSLGPMTDRNTEAFF
TRBV21-1	TRBJ2-2	CASSKEASGGPHFTGELFF
TRBV10-2	TRBJ1-4	CASSDWGQGATNEKLFF
TRBV12-3/TRBV12-4	TRBJ2-7	CASSLAAGGSKQYF
TRBV5-6	TRBJ2-3	CASSSTSANTQYF
TRBV5-5	TRBJ2-3	CASSFGVFADTQYF
TRBV5-5	TRBJ1-6	CASSLEQYNSPLHF
TRBV7-2	TRBJ1-5	CASSSRLTNQPQHF
TRBV6-5	TRBJ1-6	CASSYSPSGSPLHF
TRBV7-9	TRBJ2-3	CASSLTSGGSTDTQYF
TRBV3-1	TRBJ2-7	CASSSPSGGLAYEQYF
TRBV28	TRBJ1-4	CASSLSLRGTNEKLFF
TRBV2	TRBJ2-7	CASSWTPRSNEQYF
TRBV10-3	TRBJ2-3	CAIKLGGVEDTQYF
TRBV9	TRBJ2-1	CASSVEGLGGESVF
TRBV7-8	TRBJ2-1	CASSLVGTAEQFF
TRBV19	TRBJ1-1	CASSKGGRANTEAFF
TRBV12-3/TRBV12-4	TRBJ2-7	CASSQLAGVTEDF
TRBV6-2/TRBV6-3	TRBJ2-1	CASSYLRAGQGGYNEQFF
TRBV6-1	TRBJ2-7	CASSRAGTGFSEQYF
TRBV18	TRBJ1-3	CASSRQTGAIFGNTIYF